This T cell receptor (beta chain) appears in the sequencing data of a study of OX40 agonist ivuxolimab in advanced cancers. Profiling relied on immunoSEQ multiplex PCR, and the TCRdb table lists in-frame clones only, not all of them. In the table there are about 58,000 clones, roughly 84% of which are singletons. Germline CDR1 SGHTA, CDR2 FQGNSA. The germline V and J ends were trimmed by 2 bases and 2 bases, with 6 bases remaining between them. The CDR3 covers 13 residues. This receptor was identified in an adult with an advanced solid tumor such as melanoma, head and neck, liver or kidney cancer. The material was CD4+ or CD8+ T cells sorted from blood, obtained in a trial of the OX40 agonist ivuxolimab. The chain employs TRBV7-2 and TRBJ1-2; D remains ambiguous. The DNA for the CDR3 is TGTGCCAGCAGCTTAAGGCAGAACTATGGCTACACCTTC. Translation gives CASSLRQNYGYTF.